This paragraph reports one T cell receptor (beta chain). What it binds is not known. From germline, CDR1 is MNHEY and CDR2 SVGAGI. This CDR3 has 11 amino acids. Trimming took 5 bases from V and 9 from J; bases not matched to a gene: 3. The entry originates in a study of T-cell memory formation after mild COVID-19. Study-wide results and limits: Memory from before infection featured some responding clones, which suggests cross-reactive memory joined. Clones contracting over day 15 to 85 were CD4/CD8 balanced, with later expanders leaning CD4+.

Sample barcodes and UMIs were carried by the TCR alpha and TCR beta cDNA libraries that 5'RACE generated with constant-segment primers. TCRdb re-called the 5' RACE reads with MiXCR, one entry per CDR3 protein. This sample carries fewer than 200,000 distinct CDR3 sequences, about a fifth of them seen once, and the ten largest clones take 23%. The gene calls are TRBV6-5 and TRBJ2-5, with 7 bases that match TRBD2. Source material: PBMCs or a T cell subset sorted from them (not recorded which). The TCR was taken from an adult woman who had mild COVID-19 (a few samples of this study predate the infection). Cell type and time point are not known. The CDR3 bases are TGTGCCAGCAGTGCCGCGGGGGCCCAGTACTTC. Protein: CASSAAGAQYF.